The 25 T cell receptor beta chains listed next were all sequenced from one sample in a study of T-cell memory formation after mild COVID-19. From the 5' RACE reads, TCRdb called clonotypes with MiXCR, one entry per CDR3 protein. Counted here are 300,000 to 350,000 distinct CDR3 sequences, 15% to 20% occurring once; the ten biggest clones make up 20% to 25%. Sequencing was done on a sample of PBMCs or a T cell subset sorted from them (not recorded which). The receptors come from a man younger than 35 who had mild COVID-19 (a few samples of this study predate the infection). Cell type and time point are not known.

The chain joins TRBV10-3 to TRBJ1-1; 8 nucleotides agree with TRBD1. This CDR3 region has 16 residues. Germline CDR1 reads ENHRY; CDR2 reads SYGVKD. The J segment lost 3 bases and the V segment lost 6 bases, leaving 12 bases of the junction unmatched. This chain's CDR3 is CAIRRTGTSWDTEAFF. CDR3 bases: TGTGCCATCAGGAGGACAGGGACCTCATGGGACACTGAAGCTTTCTTT.

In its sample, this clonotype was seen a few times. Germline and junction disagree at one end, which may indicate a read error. This CDR3 reads CASSLGRQGEETQYF. The CDR3 DNA is TGCGCCAGCAGTTTGGGGAGACAGGGGGAAGAGACCCAGTACTTC. This chain joins TRBV5-1 and TRBJ2-5; TRBD1 agrees at 9 bases. This CDR3 region has 15 residues. Per the germline V gene, CDR1 is SGHRS and CDR2 is YFSETQ.

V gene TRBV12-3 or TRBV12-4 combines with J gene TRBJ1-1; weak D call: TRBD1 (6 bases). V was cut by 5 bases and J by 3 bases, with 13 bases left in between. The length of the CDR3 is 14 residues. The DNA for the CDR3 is TGTGCCAGCAGTGCACAGGGACGGGACACTGAAGCTTTCTTT. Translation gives CASSAQGRDTEAFF.

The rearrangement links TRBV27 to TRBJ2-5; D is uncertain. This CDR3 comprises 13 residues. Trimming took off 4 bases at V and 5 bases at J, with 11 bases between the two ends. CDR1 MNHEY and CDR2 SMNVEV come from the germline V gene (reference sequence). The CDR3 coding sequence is TGTGCCAGCAGTTCTACCGGATGGGAGACCCAGTACTTC. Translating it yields CASSSTGWETQYF.

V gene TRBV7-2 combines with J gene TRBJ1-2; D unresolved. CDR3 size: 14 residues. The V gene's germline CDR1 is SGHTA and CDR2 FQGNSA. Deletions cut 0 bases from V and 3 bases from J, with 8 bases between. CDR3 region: CASSLAAAHYGYTF. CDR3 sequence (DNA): TGTGCCAGCAGCTTAGCCGCAGCCCACTATGGCTACACCTTC.

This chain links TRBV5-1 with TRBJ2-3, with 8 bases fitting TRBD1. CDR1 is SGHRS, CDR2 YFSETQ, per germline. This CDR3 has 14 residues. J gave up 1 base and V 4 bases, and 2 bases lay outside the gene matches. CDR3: CASSKTGGTDTQYF. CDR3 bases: TGCGCCAGCAGCAAGACAGGGGGCACAGATACGCAGTATTTT.

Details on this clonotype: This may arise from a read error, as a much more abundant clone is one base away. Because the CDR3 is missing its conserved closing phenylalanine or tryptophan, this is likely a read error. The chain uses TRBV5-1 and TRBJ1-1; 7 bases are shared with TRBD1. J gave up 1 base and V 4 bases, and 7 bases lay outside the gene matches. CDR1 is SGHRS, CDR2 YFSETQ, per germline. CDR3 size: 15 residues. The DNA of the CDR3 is TGCGCCAGCAGCCCGACGGGACAGTCGAACACTGAAGCTTTCTGT. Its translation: CASSPTGQSNTEAFC.

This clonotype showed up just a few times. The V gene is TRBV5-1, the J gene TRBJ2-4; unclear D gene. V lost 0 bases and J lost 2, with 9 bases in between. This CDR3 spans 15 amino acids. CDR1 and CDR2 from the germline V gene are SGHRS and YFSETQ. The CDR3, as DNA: TGCGCCAGCAGCTTGGCCCCGGGCTCCAAAAACATTCAGTACTTC. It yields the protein CASSLAPGSKNIQYF.

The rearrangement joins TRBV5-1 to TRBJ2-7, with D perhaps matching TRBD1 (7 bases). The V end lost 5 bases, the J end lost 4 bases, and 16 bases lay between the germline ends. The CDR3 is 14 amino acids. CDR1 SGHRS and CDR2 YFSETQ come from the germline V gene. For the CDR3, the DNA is TGCGCCAGCAGGGAGACCCCAGGGGGGTACGAGCAGTACTTC. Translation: CASRETPGGYEQYF. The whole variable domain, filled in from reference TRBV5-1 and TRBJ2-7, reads KAGVTQTPRYLIKTRGQQVTLSCSPISGHRSVSWYQQTPGQGLQFLFEYFSETQRNKGNFPGRFSGRQFSNSRSEMNVSTLELGDSALYLCASRETPGGYEQYFGPGTRLTVT.

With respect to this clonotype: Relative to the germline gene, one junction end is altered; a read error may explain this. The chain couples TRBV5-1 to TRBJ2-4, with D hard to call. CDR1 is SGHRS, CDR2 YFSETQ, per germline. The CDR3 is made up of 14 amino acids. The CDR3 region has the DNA TGCGCCAGCACCTTGGACGTCGCCAAAAACATTCAGTACTTC. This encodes CASTLDVAKNIQYF.

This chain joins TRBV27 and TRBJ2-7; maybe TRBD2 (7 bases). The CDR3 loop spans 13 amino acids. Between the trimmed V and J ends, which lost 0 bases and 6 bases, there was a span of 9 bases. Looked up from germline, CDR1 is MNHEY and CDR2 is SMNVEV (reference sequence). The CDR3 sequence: CASSLSGGLEQYF. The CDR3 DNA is TGTGCCAGCAGTTTATCGGGGGGGCTCGAGCAGTACTTC.

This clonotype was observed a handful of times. The CDR3: CSVQGLAGGQRDTQYF. The CDR3 DNA is TGCAGCGTCCAAGGGCTAGCGGGGGGGCAGAGAGATACGCAGTATTTT. J is TRBJ2-3 and V is TRBV29-1; 12 positions match TRBD2. With 6 bases clipped from V and 5 bases from J, the junction kept 12 bases outside the gene matches. Germline values: CDR1 SQVTM, CDR2 ANQGSEA. The CDR3 totals 16 residues.

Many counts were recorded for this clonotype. The CDR3 spells CASSPPGELFF. In nucleotides, the CDR3 is TGTGCCAGCAGCCCTCCCGGGGAGCTGTTTTTT. This chain joins TRBV11-2 and TRBJ2-2; D uncertain. The V end lost 5 bases, the J end lost 6 bases, and 4 bases lay between the germline ends. The CDR3 contains 11 residues. Per germline, CDR1 SGHAT and CDR2 FQNNGV.

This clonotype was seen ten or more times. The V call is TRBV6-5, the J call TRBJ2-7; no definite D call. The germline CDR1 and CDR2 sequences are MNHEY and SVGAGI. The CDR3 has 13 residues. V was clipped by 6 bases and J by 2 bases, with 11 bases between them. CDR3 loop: CASRSPVTYEQYV. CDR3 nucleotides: TGTGCCAGCAGGTCACCGGTAACCTACGAGCAGTACGTC.

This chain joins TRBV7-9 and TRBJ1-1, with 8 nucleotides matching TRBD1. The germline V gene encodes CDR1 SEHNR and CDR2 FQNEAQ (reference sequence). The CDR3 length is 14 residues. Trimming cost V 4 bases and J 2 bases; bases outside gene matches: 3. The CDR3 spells CASSSTGVNTEAFF. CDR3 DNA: TGTGCCAGCAGCTCGACAGGGGTTAACACTGAAGCTTTCTTT.

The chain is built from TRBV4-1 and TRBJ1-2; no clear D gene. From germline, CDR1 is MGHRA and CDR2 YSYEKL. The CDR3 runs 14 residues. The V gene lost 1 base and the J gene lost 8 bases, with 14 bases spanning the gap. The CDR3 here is CASSQAKGVGGYTF. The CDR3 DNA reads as TGCGCCAGCAGCCAAGCGAAGGGTGTGGGAGGCTACACCTTC.

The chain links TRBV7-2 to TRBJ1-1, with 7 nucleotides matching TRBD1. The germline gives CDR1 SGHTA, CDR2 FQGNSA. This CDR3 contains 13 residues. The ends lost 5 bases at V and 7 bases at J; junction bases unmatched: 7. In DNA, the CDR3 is TGTGCCAGCAGCCTACGACAGGGTGGTGAAGCTTTCTTT. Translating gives CASSLRQGGEAFF.

CDR3 DNA sequence: TGTGCCAGCAACACTGGACCCCGTTCCTTGGGAGATACGCAGTATTTT. Its translation is CASNTGPRSLGDTQYF. V gene TRBV2 combines with J gene TRBJ2-3; no clear D. Trimming took 7 bases from V and 5 from J, leaving 22 bases between them. The CDR3 consists of 16 residues. CDR1 is SNHLY and CDR2 is FYNNEI in the germline V gene.

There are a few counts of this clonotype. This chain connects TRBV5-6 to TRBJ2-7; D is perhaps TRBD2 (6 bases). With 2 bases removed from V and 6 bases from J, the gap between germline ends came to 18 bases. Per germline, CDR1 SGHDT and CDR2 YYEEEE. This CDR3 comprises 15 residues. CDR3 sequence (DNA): TGTGCCAGCAGCTTCTTCAGTCAAATAGCGGCCGAGCAGTACTTC. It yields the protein CASSFFSQIAAEQYF.

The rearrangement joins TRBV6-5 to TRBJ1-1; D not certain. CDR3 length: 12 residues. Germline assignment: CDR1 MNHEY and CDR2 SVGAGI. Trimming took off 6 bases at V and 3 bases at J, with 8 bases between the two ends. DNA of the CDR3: TGTGCCAGCAGCCGGGCGGACACTGAAGCTTTCTTT. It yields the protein CASSRADTEAFF.

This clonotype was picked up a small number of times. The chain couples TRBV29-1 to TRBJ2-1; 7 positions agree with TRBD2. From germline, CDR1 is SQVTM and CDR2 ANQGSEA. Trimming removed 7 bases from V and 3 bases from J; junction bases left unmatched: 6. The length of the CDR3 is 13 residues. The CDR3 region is CSAAGGFYNEQFF. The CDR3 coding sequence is TGCAGCGCCGCCGGGGGGTTCTACAATGAGCAGTTCTTC.

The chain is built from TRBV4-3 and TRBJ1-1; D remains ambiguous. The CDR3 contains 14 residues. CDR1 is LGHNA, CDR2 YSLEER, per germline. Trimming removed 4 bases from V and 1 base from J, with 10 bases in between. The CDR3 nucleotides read TGCGCCAGCAGCCCTCAAAGGGAGAACACTGAAGCTTTCTTT. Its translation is CASSPQRENTEAFF.

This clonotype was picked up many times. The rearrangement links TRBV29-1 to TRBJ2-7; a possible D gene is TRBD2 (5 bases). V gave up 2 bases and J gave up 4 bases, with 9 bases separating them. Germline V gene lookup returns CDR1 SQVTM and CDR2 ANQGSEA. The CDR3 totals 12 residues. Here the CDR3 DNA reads TGCAGCGTTGAAACTAGGGATTACGAGCAGTACTTC. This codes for CSVETRDYEQYF.

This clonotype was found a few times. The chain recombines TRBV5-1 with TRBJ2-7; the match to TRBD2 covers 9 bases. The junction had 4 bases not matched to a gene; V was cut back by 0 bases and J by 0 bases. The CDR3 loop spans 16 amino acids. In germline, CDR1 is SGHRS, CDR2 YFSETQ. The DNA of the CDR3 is TGCGCCAGCAGCTTGGGACTAGCGGCCATCTCCTACGAGCAGTACTTC. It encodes CASSLGLAAISYEQYF.

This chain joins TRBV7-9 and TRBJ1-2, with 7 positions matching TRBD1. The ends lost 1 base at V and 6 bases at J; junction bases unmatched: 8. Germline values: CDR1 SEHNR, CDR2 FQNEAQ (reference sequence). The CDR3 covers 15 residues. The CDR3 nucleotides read TGTGCCAGCAGCTTAGACACGGGACAGCCCAATGGCTACACCTTC. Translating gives CASSLDTGQPNGYTF.